This T cell receptor beta chain comes out of a study of blood T cell repertoires in COVID-19 (TCRdb year 2020). About the study as a whole: Samples from collaborators originated in the United States, Italy and Spain and spanned both the acute and convalescent phases of COVID-19. The material from the prospective study consisted of cDNA or gDNA derived from T cells, B-cell-depleted T cells, or PBMCs. The dataset comprised deeply sampled blood TCRbeta repertoires from subjects exposed to, actively infected with, or recovered from COVID-19. The repertoires were released in a freely available public database meant as a resource for research on the immune response to SARS-CoV-2. The samples were drawn from two sources: the first 160 participants of the ongoing ImmuneRACE study, and 1,000 to 1,500 subjects contributed by 6 global collaborators. Sample metadata almost always included a de-identified subject ID, COVID-19 status, age in years and sex. HLA class I and class II types, where available, came from metadata supplied by the sample provider rather than from assay-based typing. General findings and caveats noted by the study authors: How much clinical and demographic metadata was included differed by source and by participant, and the metadata was provided uncurated.

Whole blood was collected in K2EDTA tubes by collaborating institutions according to the institutions' own protocols. For TCRbeta analysis, collaborators shipped samples as frozen whole blood, isolated PBMCs, or DNA extracted from either of those sample types. A single count supports this clone. This clone's antigen is unknown. Within one base of it there is no much larger clone, and no base qualities were kept. V sheds 1 base and J sheds 0 bases, leaving 9 bases between their ends. The germline V gene (reference sequence) yields SEHNR for CDR1 and FQNEAQ for CDR2. The CDR3 runs 15 residues from the cysteine to the phenylalanine. Just CDR3 DNA is preserved here, 45 bases in frame from base 1. The immunoSEQ Assay, a bias-controlled multiplex PCR, was used to amplify TCRbeta CDR3 regions from genomic DNA. From the authors' description of their analysis: Nucleated cell counts per sample were estimated from amplification of reference gene primers within the assay. To quantify the absolute abundance of each unique TCRbeta CDR3 rearrangement, sequence reads were collapsed and filtered. For each sample, productive Simpson clonality was calculated as the square root of Simpson's diversity index across productive rearrangements. In its TCRdb copy, this immuneACCESS table keeps in-frame sequences only and misses some clones. Where compared with another copy, unresolved V genes explain less than half of these, and the others have no known cause. That table is the source of V, J and clone size, and D and trimming were worked out from the DNA. Counted in this sample were some 20,000 clones; more than 85% of them appeared once. The ten largest clones take up over 9.5% of the sample.

The origin of this receptor is a human donor in a cohort sampled during active COVID-19. The rearrangement combines TRBV7-9 with TRBJ1-1; the D gene lacks a confident call. The sequencing sample was made of peripheral blood. The bases are TGTGCCAGCAGCTTAGGAGGACTCATGAACACTGAAGCTTTCTTT. The encoded protein is CASSLGGLMNTEAFF.